These T cell receptor beta chains were read from a single sample in a study of cytomegalovirus exposure and HLA in healthy donors. Libraries were prepared by immunoSEQ multiplex PCR; TCRdb keeps only in-frame clonotypes and omits some of them. The repertoire holds around 150,000 clones, with around 9% as singletons. Sequencing was performed on PBMCs. The receptors originated from a woman between 40 and 55 years old in good health and CMV-seropositive. Each CDR3 is given without its conserved first and last residue. The order of the fields is clone size, V gene, J gene, CDR3 protein. Not all rows give a size; the values are once, few, many and, for expanded clones, a class.

-	TRBV19	TRBJ1-2	ASKERGREVDGYT
few	TRBV9	TRBJ1-6	ASSVGRVRSPLH
few	TRBV7-2	TRBJ1-1	ASSLVPGSTEAF
few	TRBV5-8	TRBJ1-2	ASSLVRRTGFGYT
-	TRBV6-5	TRBJ1-1	ASRTGQATEAF
-	TRBV5-1	TRBJ2-3	ASSLERLAGRDTQY
-	TRBV5-4	TRBJ2-5	ASSLGLEETQY
-	TRBV5-1	TRBJ2-1	ASSGGSGGEYNEQF
-	TRBV2	TRBJ2-2	ASSEPKGRVPGELF
-	TRBV5-4	TRBJ1-6	ASSFGSENSPLH
-	TRBV5-1	TRBJ1-2	ASSGRDRESLDYGYT
-	TRBV5-4	TRBJ2-5	ASRHLDRGETQY
-	TRBV5-1	TRBJ2-1	ASRIADEQF
few	TRBV7-3	TRBJ2-3	ASSPGTLSTDTQY
-	TRBV2	TRBJ1-4	ASSARSAGGPATNEKLF
few	TRBV9	TRBJ2-1	ASSASPSGASPEQF
-	TRBV11-2	TRBJ2-7	ASRPLRTGGNEQY
-	TRBV4-2	TRBJ1-1	ASSQDRGRHTEAF
-	TRBV9	TRBJ1-1	ASSPNQGLEAF
few	TRBV4-1	TRBJ2-1	ASSQEGASGGEQF
-	TRBV19	TRBJ2-7	ASNRAGLAGVYEQY
-	TRBV5-7	TRBJ2-2	ASSLSNRGFNTGELF
-	TRBV11-2	TRBJ1-6	ASRLGQLSSYNSPLH